Listed below are T cell receptor beta chains from one sample, sequenced in a study of CD8 T cells in Susac syndrome. TCRdb analysed the immunoSEQ multiplex PCR reads with MiXCR anew, one entry per CDR3 protein. The sample has about 120,000 distinct CDR3 sequences; approximately 93% are singletons. Sequencing input: CD4+ T cells from PBMCs. The receptors were gathered from a human donor with multiple sclerosis. CDR3s include the opening cysteine and the closing phenylalanine or tryptophan. Each record gives: D gene, J gene, V gene, clone size, CDR3 length, CDR3 protein, CDR3 DNA. D genes are given only for firm matches. Clone size appears in some rows only: once, few, many, or a class for an expanded clone.

>TRBD1|TRBJ2-2|TRBV5-1|NA|13
CASSGQGSGELFF
TGCGCCAGCAGCGGACAGGGAAGCGGGGAGCTGTTTTTT
>NA|TRBJ1-3|TRBV21-1|NA|16
CASSKGSGDRGSTIYF
TGTGCCAGCAGCAAAGGGTCGGGGGACCGCGGCTCCACCATATATTTT
>NA|TRBJ2-7|TRBV2|NA|13
CASKAGRDLEQYF
TGTGCCAGCAAAGCGGGCAGGGATCTCGAGCAGTACTTC
>NA|TRBJ2-2|TRBV2|NA|15
CASKKLEVDTGELFF
TGTGCCAGCAAGAAACTAGAGGTCGACACCGGGGAGCTGTTTTTT
>NA|TRBJ1-5|TRBV15|NA|14
CATSRETRNQPQHF
TGTGCCACCAGCAGAGAGACCCGCAATCAGCCCCAGCATTTT
>NA|TRBJ2-5|TRBV7-2|NA|14
CASSPNAVQETQYF
TGTGCCAGCAGCCCAAATGCCGTCCAAGAGACCCAGTACTTC
>NA|TRBJ2-7|TRBV21-1|once|15
CASSINLAGVDEQYF
TGTGCCAGCAGCATCAACCTAGCGGGGGTTGACGAGCAGTACTTC
>TRBD1|TRBJ1-3|TRBV30|NA|13
CAWKRGPGNTIYF
TGTGCCTGGAAAAGGGGGCCAGGAAACACCATATATTTT
>NA|TRBJ1-1|TRBV7-2|NA|15
CASSLAPTPNTEAFF
TGTGCCAGCAGCTTAGCGCCGACTCCGAACACTGAAGCTTTCTTT
>NA|TRBJ1-1|TRBV5-6|NA|15
CASSFMGRMNTEAFF
TGTGCCAGCAGCTTCATGGGCAGAATGAACACTGAAGCTTTCTTT
>TRBD2|TRBJ2-5|TRBV7-2|NA|15
CASSSRGTSVETQYF
TGTGCCAGCAGCTCCCGAGGAACTAGCGTGGAGACCCAGTACTTC
>NA|TRBJ1-2|TRBV3-1|NA|13
CASSQEGVGGYTF
TGTGCCAGCAGCCAAGAAGGGGTCGGTGGCTACACCTTC
>NA|TRBJ2-1|TRBV12-3/TRBV12-4|NA|13
CASSSSGVNEQFF
TGTGCCAGCAGCTCAAGTGGGGTAAATGAGCAGTTCTTC
>TRBD1|TRBJ1-5|TRBV19|NA|18
CASTYNPGQGWVNQPQHF
TGTGCCAGTACCTACAACCCGGGACAGGGTTGGGTCAATCAGCCCCAGCATTTT
>TRBD2|TRBJ2-3|TRBV6-2/TRBV6-3|NA|17
CASTLRTSGLPADTQYF
TGTGCCAGCACCCTACGGACTAGCGGGCTCCCAGCAGATACGCAGTATTTT
>NA|TRBJ1-6|TRBV5-4|NA|14
CATSGPGNNSPLHF
TGTGCCACTTCGGGACCCGGGAATAATTCACCCCTCCACTTT